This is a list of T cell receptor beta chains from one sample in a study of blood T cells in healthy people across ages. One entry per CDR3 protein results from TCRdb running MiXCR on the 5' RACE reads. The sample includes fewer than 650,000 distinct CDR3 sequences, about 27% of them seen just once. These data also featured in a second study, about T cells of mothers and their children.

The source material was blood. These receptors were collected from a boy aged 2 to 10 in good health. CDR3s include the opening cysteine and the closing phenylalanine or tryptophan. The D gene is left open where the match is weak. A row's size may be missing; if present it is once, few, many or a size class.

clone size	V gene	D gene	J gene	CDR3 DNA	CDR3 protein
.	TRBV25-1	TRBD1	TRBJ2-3	TGTGCCAGCAGTGACCGGGACAGCAGGACAGATACGCAGTATTTT	CASSDRDSRTDTQYF
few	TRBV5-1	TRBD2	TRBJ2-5	TGCGCCAGCCTTGGGACTAGCGGGGGCCAAGAGACCCAGTACTTC	CASLGTSGGQETQYF
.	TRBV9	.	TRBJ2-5	TGTGCCAGCGGGGGAGAGGTTTCAGAGACCCAGTACTTC	CASGGEVSETQYF
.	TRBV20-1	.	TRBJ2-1	TGCAGTGCCAGAATAGGAGAAATTGAGCAGTTCTTC	CSARIGEIEQFF
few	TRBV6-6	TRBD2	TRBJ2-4	TGTGCCAGCTGGACGCGAGCGGGGGGGCGGAGCATTCAGTACTTC	CASWTRAGGRSIQYF
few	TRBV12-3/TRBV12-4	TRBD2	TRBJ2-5	TGTGCCAGCAACGGTGCGGGGGGGTACCAAGAGACCCAGTACTTC	CASNGAGGYQETQYF
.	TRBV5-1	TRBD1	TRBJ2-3	TGCGCCAGCAGCTACCCGGGACAGGGCTTAGATACGCAGTATTTT	CASSYPGQGLDTQYF
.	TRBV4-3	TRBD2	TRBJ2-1	TGCGCCAGCAGCCAAGATGCGGAACTAGCGGAGCAGTTCTTC	CASSQDAELAEQFF
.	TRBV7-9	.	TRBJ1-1	TGTGCCAGCAGCCATCTTAAGGGAGAGGGTACTGAAGCTTTCTTT	CASSHLKGEGTEAFF
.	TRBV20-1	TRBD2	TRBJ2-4	TGCAGTGCTAGACAGGGCGGGGGACGGCACATTCAGTACTTC	CSARQGGGRHIQYF
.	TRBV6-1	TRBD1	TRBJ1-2	TGTGCCAGCAGTGAAGGGCGACAGGGGATCCTAAGACTCTATGGCTACACCTTC	CASSEGRQGILRLYGYTF
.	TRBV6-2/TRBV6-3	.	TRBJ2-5	TGTGCCAGCAGTTACGCAGGGGCAGAGACCCAGTACTTC	CASSYAGAETQYF